The clone carrying this T cell receptor beta chain has only one observation. The antigen is not known. Measured with immunoSEQ multiplex PCR; TCRdb has only the in-frame clones, and not every one. This table has about 74,000 clones, 75% to 90% appearing once. This record comes from a study of T cell clones after liver transplantation. Study as a whole: In this trial, immunosuppression withdrawal was attempted within 2 years of liver transplant.

Whole-study results and caveats: The donor-reactive repertoire was only partly measurable in two subjects, lacking donor cells.

This TCR was sampled from a human donor who received a liver transplant. The material was CD4+ T cells from blood, obtained before liver transplant.

CDR3 sequence reads: CASSYARLEPSYEQYF. CDR3 DNA: TGCGCCAGCAGCTACGCCCGACTAGAGCCCAGCTACGAGCAGTACTTC. The chain joins TRBV5-1 to TRBJ2-7, with a possible D match to TRBD2 (6 bases). The germline V and J ends were trimmed by 3 bases and 3 bases, with 19 bases remaining between them. CDR1 SGHRS and CDR2 YFSETQ come from the germline V gene. The CDR3 has 16 amino acids.